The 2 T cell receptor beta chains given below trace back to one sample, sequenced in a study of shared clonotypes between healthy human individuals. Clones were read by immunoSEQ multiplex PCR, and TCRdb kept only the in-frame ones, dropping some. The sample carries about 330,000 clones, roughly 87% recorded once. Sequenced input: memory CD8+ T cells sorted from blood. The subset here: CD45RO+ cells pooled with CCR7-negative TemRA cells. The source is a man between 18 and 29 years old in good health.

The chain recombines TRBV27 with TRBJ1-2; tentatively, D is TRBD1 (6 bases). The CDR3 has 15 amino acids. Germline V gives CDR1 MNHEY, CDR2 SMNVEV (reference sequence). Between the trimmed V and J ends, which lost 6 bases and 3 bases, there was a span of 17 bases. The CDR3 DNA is TGTGCCAGCAGACCCATCGGGACAAAGGACTATGGCTACACCTTC. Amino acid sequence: CASRPIGTKDYGYTF.

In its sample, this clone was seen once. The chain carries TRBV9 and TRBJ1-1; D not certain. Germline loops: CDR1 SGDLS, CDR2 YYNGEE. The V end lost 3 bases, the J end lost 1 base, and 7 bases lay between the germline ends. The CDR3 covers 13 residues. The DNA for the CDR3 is TGTGCCAGCAGCGCCCCAGAGAACACTGAAGCTTTCTTT. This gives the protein CASSAPENTEAFF.